A single sample gave rise to the 24 T cell receptor beta chains below, sequenced in a study of blood T cell repertoires in COVID-19. Libraries were prepared by immunoSEQ multiplex PCR; TCRdb keeps only in-frame clonotypes and omits some of them. The data contain 650,000 to 800,000 clones, over 80% of them singletons. The sample taken for sequencing was peripheral blood. The receptor source for this set is a woman between 18 and 30 years old with acute or convalescent COVID-19.

The chain links TRBV4-2 to TRBJ2-2; 14 bases fit TRBD2. CDR3 length: 15 residues. Germline-derived CDR1 and CDR2 are LGHNA and YNFKEQ. After removal of 4 bases from V and 6 bases from J, the junction contained 1 base not matched to a gene. In DNA form, the CDR3 reads TGTGCCAGCAGCCCGACTAGCGGGGGGGCCGGGGAGCTGTTTTTT. Amino acids: CASSPTSGGAGELFF.

The V call is TRBV18, the J call TRBJ1-4; 8 bases map to TRBD1. The CDR3 sequence is 13 residues long. V shed 6 bases and J 8 bases; nucleotides not matched to a gene: 5. Germline V gene sequence: CDR1 KGHSH, CDR2 LQKENI. Written as DNA, the CDR3 is TGTGCCAGCTCCGACAGGGGTCGGGAAAAACTGTTTTTT. It is translated as CASSDRGREKLFF.

This chain links TRBV3-1 (or the pseudogene TRBV3-2) with TRBJ2-7, with D hard to call. The germline V and J ends were trimmed by 4 bases and 0 bases, with 13 bases remaining between them. In germline, CDR1 is LGHDT, CDR2 YNNKEL (reference sequence). The length of the CDR3 is 15 residues. CDR3 sequence reads: CASSPQALNSYEQYF. In DNA, the CDR3 is TGTGCCAGCAGCCCTCAGGCCTTAAACTCCTACGAGCAGTACTTC.

V and J are TRBV5-1 and TRBJ2-7; weak D call: TRBD2 (5 bases). The V gene's germline CDR1 is SGHRS and CDR2 YFSETQ. This CDR3 contains 16 residues. The germline V and J ends were trimmed by 0 bases and 4 bases, with 17 bases remaining between them. The CDR3: CASSLGARLSRYEQYF. The CDR3 coding sequence is TGCGCCAGCAGCTTGGGGGCCCGACTATCAAGGTACGAGCAGTACTTC.

V gene TRBV6-1 combines with J gene TRBJ1-1; D remains unclear. Trimming pared 0 bases from V and 1 base from J, leaving 6 bases between. This CDR3 spans 14 amino acids. Germline V gene lookup returns CDR1 MNHNS and CDR2 SASEGT. CDR3 bases: TGTGCCAGCAGTGAAGCGGAGACGAACACTGAAGCTTTCTTT. Protein product: CASSEAETNTEAFF.

This clone is a singleton in its sample. The V call is TRBV6-1, the J call TRBJ2-4, with a tentative D call TRBD1 (5 bases). V was clipped by 1 base and J by 1 base, with 8 bases between them. The germline V gene encodes CDR1 MNHNS and CDR2 SASEGT. The CDR3 loop spans 15 amino acids. CDR3 bases: TGTGCCAGCAGTGAAGATGGGGCTGCCAAAAACATTCAGTACTTC. As protein: CASSEDGAAKNIQYF.

The table lists this clone with a few counts. This sequence joins TRBV7-9 and TRBJ1-4, with TRBD1 matching 10 bases. V was clipped by 4 bases and J by 8 bases; unmatched bases: 4. The CDR3 sequence is 14 residues long. CDR1 is SEHNR, CDR2 FQNEAQ, per germline (reference sequence). CDR3: CASSWTGGLEKLFF. The CDR3, as DNA: TGTGCCAGCAGCTGGACAGGGGGGTTGGAAAAACTGTTTTTT.

V and J are TRBV13 and TRBJ2-7, with D hard to call. The V and J ends lost 2 bases and 6 bases respectively, with 11 bases between them. Germline V gene data show CDR1 as PRHDT and CDR2 as FYEKMQ (reference sequence). CDR3 size: 13 residues. The CDR3 protein is CASSLTRSREQYF. The CDR3 nucleotides are TGTGCCAGCAGCTTAACGAGGAGTCGCGAGCAGTACTTC.

The chain joins TRBV19 to TRBJ1-2; D uncertain. The CDR3 is 12 residues long. The ends were cut back, 3 bases at V and 4 bases at J, with 6 bases in the middle. Germline V lookup: CDR1 LNHDA, CDR2 SQIVND (reference sequence). The CDR3 nucleotides read TGTGCCAGTAGTATCCCCCTCTATGGCTACACCTTC. Residues: CASSIPLYGYTF.

This clone was seen only once. The rearrangement joins TRBV29-1 to TRBJ1-2; D may be TRBD1 (6 bases). Trimming removed 1 base at V and 4 bases at J, with 13 bases between. In germline, CDR1 is SQVTM, CDR2 ANQGSEA. The CDR3 is made up of 14 amino acids. CDR3 amino acids: CSVEGGGNIYGYTF. DNA of the CDR3: TGCAGCGTTGAAGGTGGGGGCAATATCTATGGCTACACCTTC.

The chain employs TRBV5-6 and TRBJ1-3; D remains unclear. Germline CDR1 SGHDT, CDR2 YYEEEE. V was trimmed by 0 bases and J by 8 bases, leaving 24 bases between them. The CDR3 is 18 amino acids. The CDR3 region is CASSLGVPTYSSGDTIYF. As DNA, the CDR3 is TGTGCCAGCAGCTTGGGGGTCCCCACGTATAGCTCCGGGGACACCATATATTTT.

This chain connects TRBV27 to TRBJ1-6, with D possibly being TRBD1 (6 bases). Deletions cut 4 bases from V and 7 bases from J, with 8 bases between. The CDR3 sequence is 13 residues long. In germline, CDR1 is MNHEY, CDR2 SMNVEV (reference sequence). CDR3 residues: CASSWGTNSPLHF. CDR3 DNA sequence: TGTGCCAGCAGTTGGGGGACAAATTCACCCCTCCACTTT.

This chain connects TRBV1 to TRBJ2-5; the table names TRBD2, a call not compared with the DNA. TRBV1 is tagged as a pseudogene. The CDR3 extends over 17 amino acids. In DNA, the CDR3 is TGCACCAGCAGCCAAGACCTAGCGGGGGGGCCCTTTGAGACCCAGTACTTC. The encoded protein is CTSSQDLAGGPFETQYF.

The genes are TRBV5-5 and TRBJ1-2, with no clear D. CDR3 length: 14 amino acids. Germline CDR1 is SGHKS and CDR2 is YYEKEE (reference sequence). Trimming left V 4 bases short and J 0 bases short, with 10 bases between. CDR3 residues: CASSVSGANYGYTF. CDR3 DNA sequence: TGTGCCAGCAGCGTGTCGGGTGCTAACTATGGCTACACCTTC.

The J gene is TRBJ2-7, the V gene TRBV7-9, with a possible D match to TRBD1 (6 bases). The V and J ends lost 7 bases and 4 bases respectively, with 14 bases between them. Germline loops: CDR1 SEHNR, CDR2 FQNEAQ (reference sequence). This CDR3 has 13 residues. This chain's CDR3 is CASTGTTIYEQYF. The DNA for the CDR3 is TGTGCCAGCACCGGGACAACCATTTACGAGCAGTACTTC.

The rearrangement joins TRBV6-5 to TRBJ1-5; D is undetermined. Deletions cut 8 bases from V and 6 bases from J, with 20 bases between. The germline gives CDR1 MNHEY, CDR2 SVGAGI. This CDR3 comprises 15 residues. CDR3 coding DNA: TGTGCCAGCCTCTTAGATCTGGTTCTGCGTCAGCCCCAGCATTTT. Its protein is CASLLDLVLRQPQHF.

The chain uses TRBV6-2 or TRBV6-3 and TRBJ2-3, with TRBD2 as a possible D gene (5 bases). Germline assignment: CDR1 MNHEY and CDR2 SVGEGT. The CDR3 contains 13 residues. V was cut by 4 bases and J by 6 bases, with 11 bases left in between. As DNA, the CDR3 is TGTGCCAGCAGTTCCAATCCGGGGGATACGCAGTATTTT. It yields the protein CASSSNPGDTQYF.

This sequence joins TRBV20-1 and TRBJ1-2; D might be TRBD1 (6 bases). The CDR3 contains 11 residues. The ends were cut back, 4 bases at V and 4 bases at J, with 7 bases in the middle. The germline V gene encodes CDR1 DFQATT and CDR2 SNEGSKA (reference sequence). In DNA form, the CDR3 reads TGCAGTGCTAAAGGGGGCTATGGCTACACCTTC. Protein sequence: CSAKGGYGYTF.

The rearrangement links TRBV19 to TRBJ2-5; D is undetermined. The germline CDR1 and CDR2 sequences are LNHDA and SQIVND (reference sequence). V lost 3 bases and J 4 bases, leaving 3 bases between the germline ends. The CDR3 totals 11 residues. The CDR3: CASSIRETQYF. The CDR3 region has the DNA TGTGCCAGTAGTATCAGAGAGACCCAGTACTTC.

This chain connects TRBV25-1 to TRBJ2-7, with TRBD2 as a possible D gene (6 bases). In germline, CDR1 is MGHDK, CDR2 SYGVNS. The CDR3 runs 13 residues. Trimming took off 8 bases at V and 0 bases at J, with 11 bases between the two ends. Written as DNA, the CDR3 is TGTGCCAGCCGGTGGGGGGACTCCTACGAGCAGTACTTC. This sequence encodes CASRWGDSYEQYF.

This clone was counted only a few times. The CDR3 protein is CASTLYEQYF. As DNA, the CDR3 is TGTGCCAGCACCCTATACGAGCAGTACTTC. J is TRBJ2-7 and V is TRBV21-1; TRBD2, the D gene given by the table, was not confirmed from the DNA. TRBV21-1 is shown as a pseudogene. This CDR3 has 10 residues.

This clone was seen a single time. The chain has TRBV9 and TRBJ2-7; D gene uncertain. The germline gives CDR1 SGDLS, CDR2 YYNGEE. There are 14 residues in the CDR3. Trimming left V 0 bases short and J 2 bases short, with 9 bases between. The CDR3 DNA is TGTGCCAGCAGCGTAGGGCACCCCCCCTACGAGCAGTACTTC. Residues: CASSVGHPPYEQYF. Full variable domain (outside the CDR3, taken from reference TRBV9 and TRBJ2-7): DSGVTQTPKHLITATGQRVTLRCSPRSGDLSVYWYQQSLDQGLQFLIQYYNGEERAKGNILERFSAQQFPDLHSELNLSSLELGDSALYFCASSVGHPPYEQYFGPGTRLTVT.

V usage is TRBV24-1 and J usage is TRBJ2-3; D is perhaps TRBD1 (5 bases). V was cut by 1 base and J by 0 bases, with 7 bases left in between. The CDR3 loop spans 15 amino acids. Looked up from germline, CDR1 is KGHDR and CDR2 is SFDVKD. The CDR3 nucleotides are TGTGCCACCAGTGATTTTCGACAGAGCACAGATACGCAGTATTTT. The encoded protein is CATSDFRQSTDTQYF.

The chain joins TRBV15 to TRBJ2-7; possibly TRBD2 for D (6 bases). The V end was cut by 0 bases, the J end by 7 bases, with 16 bases between. The CDR3 runs 15 residues. From germline, CDR1 is LNHNV and CDR2 YYDKDF (reference sequence). The CDR3 bases are TGTGCCACCAGCAGAGATTCGGGAGTTTCGGGGGAGCAGTACTTC. Translated: CATSRDSGVSGEQYF.